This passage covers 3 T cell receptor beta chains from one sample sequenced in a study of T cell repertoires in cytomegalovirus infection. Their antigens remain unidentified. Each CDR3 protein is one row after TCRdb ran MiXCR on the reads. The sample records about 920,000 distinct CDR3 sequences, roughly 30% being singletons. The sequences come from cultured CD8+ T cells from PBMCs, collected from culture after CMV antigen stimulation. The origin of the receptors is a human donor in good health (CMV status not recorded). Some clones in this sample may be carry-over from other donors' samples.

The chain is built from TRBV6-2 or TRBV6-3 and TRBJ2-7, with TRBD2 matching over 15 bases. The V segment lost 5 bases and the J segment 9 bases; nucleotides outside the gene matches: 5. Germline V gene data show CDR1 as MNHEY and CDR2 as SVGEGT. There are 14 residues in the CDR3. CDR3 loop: CASSRTSGGAGQYF. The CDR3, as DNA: TGTGCCAGCAGTCGGACTAGCGGGGGGGCCGGGCAGTACTTC.

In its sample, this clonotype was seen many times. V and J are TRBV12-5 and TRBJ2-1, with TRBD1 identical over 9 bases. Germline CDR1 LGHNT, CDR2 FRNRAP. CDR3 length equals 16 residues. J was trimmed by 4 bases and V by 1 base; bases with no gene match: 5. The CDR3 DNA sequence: TGTGCTAGTGGTTTGGATACAGGGGGCTTTTACAATGAGCAGTTCTTC. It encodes CASGLDTGGFYNEQFF.

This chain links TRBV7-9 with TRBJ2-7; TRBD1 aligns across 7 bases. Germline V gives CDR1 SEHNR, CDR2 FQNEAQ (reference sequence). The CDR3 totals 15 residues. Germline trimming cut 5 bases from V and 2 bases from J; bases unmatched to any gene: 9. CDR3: CASSHAGTAAYEQYF. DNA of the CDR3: TGTGCCAGCAGCCACGCCGGGACAGCGGCCTACGAGCAGTACTTC.